The sequence of this T cell receptor (beta chain) was determined in a study of T-cell memory formation after mild COVID-19. The sample holds a few counts of this clonotype. The target antigen is unknown. MiXCR, applied by TCRdb to the 5' RACE reads, yields one record per CDR3 protein. This table holds fewer than 600,000 distinct CDR3 sequences, roughly 22% found once. Findings and caveats of the study: There was a balanced CD4/CD8 profile in clones contracting day 15 to 85, and later expanders leaned CD4+.

The CDR3 is 18 residues long. V shed 4 bases and J shed 0 bases, with 18 bases lying between them. Per the germline V gene, CDR1 is SGHTA and CDR2 is FQGNSA. The sequence came from an adult woman who had mild COVID-19 (a few samples of this study predate the infection). Cell type and time point are not known. The sample consisted of PBMCs or a T cell subset sorted from them (not recorded which). The chain combines TRBV7-2 with TRBJ1-4; maybe TRBD1 (6 bases). The CDR3 nucleotides read TGTGCCAGCAGCTCACACGCCCTAACAGGGTCAACTAATGAAAAACTGTTTTTT. Amino acid sequence: CASSSHALTGSTNEKLFF.